These T cell receptor beta chains were read from a single sample in a study of type 1 regulatory T cells. TCRdb called the reads again in MiXCR, with one record for every CDR3 protein. The sample carries 75,000 to 100,000 distinct CDR3 sequences, about 28% recorded once. Material for sequencing was CD4+ T cells, either the whole sample or a sorted fraction (not recorded which). The receptors here all came from a human donor in good health. The CDR3 runs from the conserved cysteine through the conserved F or W. Each record gives: D gene, V gene, clone size, J gene, CDR3 protein, CDR3 DNA. D genes are given only for firm matches. A row's size may be missing; if present it is once, few, many or a size class.

>NA|TRBV28|NA|TRBJ2-7
CASSLSSSARYEQYF
TGTGCCAGCAGTTTATCATCTAGCGCTAGGTACGAGCAGTACTTC
>TRBD2|TRBV20-1|few|TRBJ2-5
CSASSLAGVETQYF
TGCAGTGCTAGTTCTCTAGCGGGAGTGGAGACCCAGTACTTC
>TRBD2|TRBV5-1|few|TRBJ2-7
CASKAGAGDEQYF
TGCGCCAGCAAGGCGGGAGCGGGCGACGAGCAGTACTTC
>NA|TRBV5-6|NA|TRBJ2-1
CASSLAGADREQFF
TGTGCCAGCAGTCTTGCGGGTGCGGATCGTGAGCAGTTCTTC
>NA|TRBV20-1|NA|TRBJ1-3
CNARPRRSSGNTIYF
TGCAATGCTAGACCCCGTCGGTCCTCTGGAAACACCATATATTTT
>NA|TRBV20-1|NA|TRBJ2-3
CSARIVTGPNQYF
TGCAGTGCTAGAATCGTGACAGGCCCCAATCAGTATTTT
>NA|TRBV19|NA|TRBJ2-5
CASSIVQGETQYF
TGTGCCAGTAGTATCGTTCAGGGGGAGACCCAGTACTTC
>TRBD1|TRBV2|NA|TRBJ2-7
CASKPGQGNDEQYF
TGTGCCAGCAAACCGGGACAGGGAAACGACGAGCAGTACTTC
>NA|TRBV5-4|NA|TRBJ2-7
CATKDRGAYEQYF
TGTGCCACAAAGGACAGAGGAGCCTACGAGCAGTACTTC
>TRBD1|TRBV6-1|NA|TRBJ1-4
CASSPVRGLAEKLFF
TGTGCCAGCAGCCCCGTCAGGGGGCTGGCTGAAAAACTGTTTTTT
>TRBD1|TRBV20-1|few|TRBJ2-2
CSAKTQGAPGTGELFF
TGCAGTGCTAAAACGCAGGGGGCCCCGGGGACCGGGGAGCTGTTTTTT
>TRBD1|TRBV3-1|NA|TRBJ2-7
CASSRQGGNEQYF
TGTGCCAGCAGCAGACAGGGCGGAAACGAGCAGTACTTC
>NA|TRBV20-1|NA|TRBJ1-2
CSAYWGRPNYGYTF
TGCAGTGCTTACTGGGGTAGGCCTAACTATGGCTACACCTTC
>TRBD2|TRBV5-1|NA|TRBJ2-1
CASSAGLDYNEQFF
TGCGCCAGCAGCGCCGGACTAGACTACAATGAGCAGTTCTTC